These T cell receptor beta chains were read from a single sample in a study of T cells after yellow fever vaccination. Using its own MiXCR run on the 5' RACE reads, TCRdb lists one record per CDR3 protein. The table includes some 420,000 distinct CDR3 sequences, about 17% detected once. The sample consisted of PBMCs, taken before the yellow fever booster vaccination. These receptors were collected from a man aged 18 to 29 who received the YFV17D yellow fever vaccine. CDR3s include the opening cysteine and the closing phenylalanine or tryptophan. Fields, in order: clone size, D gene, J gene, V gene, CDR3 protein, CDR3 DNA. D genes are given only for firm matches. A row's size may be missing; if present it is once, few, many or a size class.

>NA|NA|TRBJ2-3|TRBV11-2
CASSAGTFRDTQYF
TGTGCCAGCAGCGCCGGGACTTTCAGGGATACGCAGTATTTT
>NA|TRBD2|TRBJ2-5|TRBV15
CATSRGTSLETQYF
TGTGCCACCAGCAGGGGGACTAGCTTAGAGACCCAGTACTTC
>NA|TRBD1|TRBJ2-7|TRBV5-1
CASSLGQGWNSEQYF
TGCGCCAGCAGCCTAGGACAGGGATGGAATAGCGAGCAGTACTTC
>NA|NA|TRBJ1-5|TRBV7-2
CASSLRLAGSNQPQHF
TGTGCCAGCAGCTTACGATTGGCGGGAAGCAATCAGCCCCAGCATTTT
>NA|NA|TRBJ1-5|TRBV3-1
CASSQAGGNQPQHF
TGTGCCAGCAGCCAAGCAGGGGGCAATCAGCCCCAGCATTTT
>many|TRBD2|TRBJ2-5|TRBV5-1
CASSSLALAGTYQETQYF
TGCGCCAGCAGCTCCCTGGCGCTAGCGGGGACCTATCAAGAGACCCAGTACTTC
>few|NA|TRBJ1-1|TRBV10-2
CASKGRVGDTEAFF
TGCGCCAGCAAGGGACGGGTAGGTGACACTGAAGCTTTCTTT
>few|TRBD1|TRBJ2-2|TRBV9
CASSVAVGTGMVGELFF
TGTGCCAGCAGCGTAGCGGTCGGGACAGGGATGGTCGGGGAGCTGTTTTTT
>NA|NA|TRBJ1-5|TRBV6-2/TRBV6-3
CASSYGSYSNQPQHF
TGTGCCAGCAGTTACGGCAGCTATAGCAATCAGCCCCAGCATTTT
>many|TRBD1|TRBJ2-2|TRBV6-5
CASWTGGLAGELFF
TGTGCCAGCTGGACAGGGGGTCTCGCCGGGGAGCTGTTTTTT
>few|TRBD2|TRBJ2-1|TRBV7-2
CASSLVAGHYNEQFF
TGTGCCAGCAGCTTAGTAGCGGGGCACTACAATGAGCAGTTCTTC
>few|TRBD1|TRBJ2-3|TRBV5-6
CASKRTGATDTQYF
TGTGCCAGCAAAAGGACAGGGGCCACAGATACGCAGTATTTT
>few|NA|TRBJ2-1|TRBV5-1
CASSLAGTELEQFF
TGCGCCAGCAGCTTGGCGGGGACTGAACTTGAGCAGTTCTTC
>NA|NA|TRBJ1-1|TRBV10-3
CAISESNRAGTEAFF
TGTGCCATCAGTGAGTCGAACAGGGCCGGCACTGAAGCTTTCTTT
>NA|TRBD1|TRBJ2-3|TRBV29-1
CSVGNRGTDTQYF
TGCAGCGTTGGGAACAGGGGAACAGATACGCAGTATTTT
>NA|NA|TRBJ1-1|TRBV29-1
CSVLGHLNTEAFF
TGCAGCGTCCTGGGGCACCTGAACACTGAAGCTTTCTTT
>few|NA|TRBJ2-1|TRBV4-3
CASSQRTGLTVSGPYNEQFF
TGCGCCAGCAGCCAGAGAACGGGACTCACAGTAAGTGGTCCCTACAATGAGCAGTTCTTC
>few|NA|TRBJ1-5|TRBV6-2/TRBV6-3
CASTGSTSNQPQHF
TGTGCCAGCACGGGCTCGACTAGCAATCAGCCCCAGCATTTT
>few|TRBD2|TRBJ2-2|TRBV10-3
CAISDSGQRTGELFF
TGTGCCATCAGTGATAGCGGGCAGCGGACCGGGGAGCTGTTTTTT
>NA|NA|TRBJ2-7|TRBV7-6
CASSPESGRSYEQYF
TGTGCCAGCAGCCCCGAATCAGGGAGGTCCTACGAGCAGTACTTC
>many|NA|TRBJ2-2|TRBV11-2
CASSLAGTTTGELFF
TGTGCCAGCAGCTTAGCCGGGACCACAACCGGGGAGCTGTTTTTT
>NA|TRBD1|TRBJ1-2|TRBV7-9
CASSLGPGQAYGYTF
TGTGCCAGCAGCTTAGGCCCCGGACAGGCGTATGGCTACACCTTC
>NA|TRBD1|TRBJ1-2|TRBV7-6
CASSLAALGTGHYTF
TGTGCCAGCAGCTTAGCGGCCTTAGGGACAGGGCACTACACCTTC
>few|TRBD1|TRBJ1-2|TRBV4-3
CASSPRTGREFYGYTF
TGCGCCAGCAGCCCTAGGACAGGGAGGGAATTCTATGGCTACACCTTC
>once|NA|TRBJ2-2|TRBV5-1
CASSLVLGPTAGELFF
TGCGCCAGCAGCTTGGTGCTGGGCCCCACCGCCGGGGAGCTGTTTTTT
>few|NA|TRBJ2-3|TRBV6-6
CASSYSNPTDTQYF
TGTGCCAGCAGTTACTCGAACCCAACAGATACGCAGTATTTT
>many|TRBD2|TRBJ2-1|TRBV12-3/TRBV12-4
CASSLGLKGEQFF
TGTGCCAGCAGTTTGGGACTAAAGGGTGAGCAGTTCTTC
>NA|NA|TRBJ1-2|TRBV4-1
CASSQGSGRGYGYTF
TGCGCCAGCAGCCAAGGTTCAGGACGGGGGTATGGCTACACCTTC
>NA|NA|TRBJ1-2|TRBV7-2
CASSHVGDYGYTF
TGTGCCAGCAGCCATGTGGGCGACTATGGCTACACCTTC
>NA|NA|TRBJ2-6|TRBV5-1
CASSLVSGAQLSGANVLTF
TGCGCCAGCAGCTTGGTGTCAGGGGCCCAGCTCTCTGGGGCCAACGTCCTGACTTTC
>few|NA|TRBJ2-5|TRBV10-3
CAISGGLQETQYF
TGTGCCATCAGTGGAGGCCTTCAAGAGACCCAGTACTTC
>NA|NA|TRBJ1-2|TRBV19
CASSSTVRASYGYTF
TGTGCCAGTAGTTCTACCGTCCGGGCCAGTTATGGCTACACCTTC
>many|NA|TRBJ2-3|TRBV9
CASSVGHSTDTQYF
TGTGCCAGCAGCGTAGGACACTCCACAGATACGCAGTATTTT
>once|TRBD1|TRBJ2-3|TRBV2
CASTIGTGPYTQYF
TGTGCCAGCACCATCGGGACAGGGCCATATACGCAGTATTTT
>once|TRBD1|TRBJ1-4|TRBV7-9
CASSLDRGLQEKLFF
TGTGCCAGCAGCTTGGACAGGGGGCTTCAAGAAAAACTGTTTTTT
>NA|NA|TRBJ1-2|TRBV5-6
CASSLWSSGYTF
TGTGCCAGCAGCTTGTGGAGCTCCGGCTACACCTTC
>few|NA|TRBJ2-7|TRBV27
CASSDRLATRQYF
TGTGCCAGCAGTGACAGGTTAGCTACGAGGCAGTACTTC
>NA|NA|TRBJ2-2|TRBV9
CASSPSGGRATGELFF
TGTGCCAGCAGCCCTTCCGGGGGGCGCGCAACCGGGGAGCTGTTTTTT
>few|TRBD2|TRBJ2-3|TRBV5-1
CASSLLDSGADTQYF
TGCGCCAGCAGCTTATTAGACAGCGGGGCAGATACGCAGTATTTT
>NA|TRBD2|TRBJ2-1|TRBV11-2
CASSPSSGGDHNEQFF
TGTGCCAGCAGCCCGTCTAGCGGGGGGGACCACAATGAGCAGTTCTTC
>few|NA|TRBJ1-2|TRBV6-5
CATQSSYGYTF
TGTGCCACCCAGAGTAGTTATGGCTACACCTTC
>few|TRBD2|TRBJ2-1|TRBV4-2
CASSQDWLAGGQGEQFF
TGTGCCAGCAGCCAAGATTGGCTAGCGGGGGGGCAAGGTGAGCAGTTCTTC
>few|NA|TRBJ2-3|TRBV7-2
CASSNPTPDTQYF
TGTGCCAGCAGCAACCCAACCCCAGATACGCAGTATTTT
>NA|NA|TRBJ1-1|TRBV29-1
CSVDQAREAFF
TGCAGCGTTGACCAGGCAAGAGAAGCTTTCTTT
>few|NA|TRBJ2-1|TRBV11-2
CASSLSPGVVYNEQFF
TGTGCCAGCAGCTTATCCCCAGGGGTCGTATACAATGAGCAGTTCTTC
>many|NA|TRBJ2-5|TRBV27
CASSWGETQYF
TGTGCCAGCAGTTGGGGGGAGACCCAGTACTTC